One and the same sample provided the 25 T cell receptor beta chains below, sequenced in a study of blood T cells in healthy people across ages. With a J-beta primer mix and a sample-barcoded 5' primer, a second PCR ran about 6 to 11 cycles. TCRdb re-called the 5' RACE reads with MiXCR, one entry per CDR3 protein. The table lists around 2 million distinct CDR3 sequences, roughly two fifths of them singletons. The specimen was blood. Receptors were obtained from a human donor in good health.

About this clonotype itself: With a much larger clone just one base away, this may be a read error. The chain uses TRBV7-2 and TRBJ2-4; D may be TRBD2 (6 bases). The J call may be in error: the DNA end matches TRBJ2-7 better. Germline V gives CDR1 SGHTA, CDR2 FQGNSA. The length of the CDR3 is 14 residues. The CDR3 DNA sequence: TGTGCCAGCAGCTTATTGGGGGGTTGTGGCGAGCAGTACTTC. This encodes CASSLLGGCGEQYF.

The table lists this clonotype with many counts. The J gene is TRBJ2-7, the V gene TRBV7-2; no clear D. The V gene lost 1 base and the J gene lost 6 bases, with 13 bases spanning the gap. The CDR3 is 14 residues long. Per the germline V gene, CDR1 is SGHTA and CDR2 is FQGNSA. The CDR3 region is CASSLVGLGTEQYF. DNA of the CDR3: TGTGCCAGCAGCTTAGTAGGGTTAGGTACCGAGCAGTACTTC.

This clonotype was counted between two and nine times. The V call is TRBV20-1, the J call TRBJ2-4, with D possibly matching TRBD1 (6 bases). V lost 5 bases and J 2 bases, leaving 13 bases between the germline ends. The length of the CDR3 is 14 residues. Germline V gene data show CDR1 as DFQATT and CDR2 as SNEGSKA (reference sequence). The CDR3 DNA is TGCAGTGCTCTAAAGGGGGATTCCAAAAACATTCAGTACTTC. It specifies CSALKGDSKNIQYF.

This clonotype was counted many times. The genes are TRBV27 and TRBJ2-2; D perhaps matches TRBD2 (5 bases). Per germline, CDR1 MNHEY and CDR2 SMNVEV (reference sequence). CDR3 length: 14 residues. V lost 4 bases and J 3 bases, leaving 9 bases between the germline ends. CDR3 nucleotides: TGTGCCAGCAGTTATAGGGAGTACACCGGGGAGCTGTTTTTT. Protein sequence: CASSYREYTGELFF.

The rearrangement uses TRBV4-2 and TRBJ1-2, with D possibly matching TRBD1 (5 bases). The CDR3 is 16 amino acids. CDR1 is LGHNA, CDR2 YNFKEQ, per germline. Trimming removed 1 base from V and 4 bases from J, with 16 bases in between. The CDR3 sequence: CASSQAVDRPSYGYTF. CDR3 DNA: TGTGCCAGCAGCCAAGCTGTCGACAGACCCTCCTATGGCTACACCTTC.

Only a few counts were recorded for this clonotype. The chain has TRBV27 and TRBJ2-7, with TRBD1 matching over 11 bases. CDR3 length: 16 amino acids. Germline-derived CDR1 and CDR2 are MNHEY and SMNVEV (reference sequence). V lost 1 base, J lost 5 bases, and 7 bases stayed unmatched. The CDR3 nucleotides are TGTGCCAGCAGTTTATACCCGGACAGGGGGCTCAACGAGCAGTACTTC. Translation gives CASSLYPDRGLNEQYF.

About this clonotype: An end of the junction does not agree with germline; a read error may underlie this. The chain couples TRBV6-2 or TRBV6-3 to TRBJ1-2; D gene ambiguous. Germline CDR1 is MNHEY and CDR2 is SVGEGT. The CDR3 extends over 17 amino acids. This chain's CDR3 is CTSSYSKKPGFGYGYTF. The DNA of the CDR3 is TGTACCAGCAGTTACTCGAAGAAGCCAGGATTCGGCTATGGCTACACCTTC.

The table lists this clonotype with many counts. The chain combines TRBV20-1 with TRBJ2-1; 11 bases match TRBD2. Germline CDR1 DFQATT, CDR2 SNEGSKA (reference sequence). J lost 7 bases, V lost 6 bases, and 14 bases had no gene match. This CDR3 contains 16 residues. CDR3 loop: CSAEGSGGASGNEQFF. DNA of the CDR3: TGCAGTGCCGAGGGTAGCGGGGGGGCCTCAGGGAATGAGCAGTTCTTC.

The CDR3 loop reads CASSSPNWFLAGGSTTDTQYF. CDR3 sequence (DNA): TGTGCCAGCAGTTCGCCTAATTGGTTCCTAGCGGGGGGTTCCACCACAGATACGCAGTATTTT. This chain links TRBV28 with TRBJ2-3; 11 bases match TRBD2. CDR1 and CDR2 (germline): MDHEN, SYDVKM. J lost 2 bases, V lost 4 bases, and 20 bases had no gene match. The CDR3 totals 21 residues.

This clonotype has just a few counts. This rearrangement joins TRBV5-1 to TRBJ1-2, with a tentative D call TRBD1 (6 bases). CDR1 and CDR2 from the germline V gene are SGHRS and YFSETQ. The CDR3 has 13 amino acids. The V and J ends lost 4 bases and 6 bases respectively, with 13 bases between them. CDR3 sequence reads: CASSDPGVDGYTF. DNA of the CDR3: TGCGCCAGCAGCGACCCAGGGGTAGATGGCTACACCTTC.

This clonotype has a handful of counts. The CDR3 here is CASRPGTGGDGYTF. CDR3 DNA: TGTGCCAGCAGACCAGGGACAGGGGGCGATGGCTACACCTTC. The chain recombines TRBV7-9 with TRBJ1-2, with 12 bases aligning to TRBD1. V shed 6 bases and J 6 bases; nucleotides not matched to a gene: 5. The CDR3 sequence is 14 residues long. Germline V gives CDR1 SEHNR, CDR2 FQNEAQ (reference sequence).

This chain joins TRBV4-2 and TRBJ2-2, with 8 positions matching TRBD1. The J segment lost 5 bases and the V segment lost 0 bases, leaving 5 bases of the junction unmatched. CDR1 is LGHNA and CDR2 is YNFKEQ in the germline V gene. CDR3 size: 16 residues. The chain's CDR3 is CASSQDPDRATGELFF. CDR3 bases: TGTGCCAGCAGCCAAGACCCGGACAGGGCAACCGGGGAGCTGTTTTTT.

CDR3 residues: CASSRRTLSLETQYF. Written as DNA, the CDR3 is TGTGCCAGCAGTCGACGGACCCTATCGCTAGAGACCCAGTACTTC. The chain links TRBV6-6 to TRBJ2-5; D not resolved. The CDR3 is 15 residues long. The V end lost 5 bases, the J end lost 4 bases, and 17 bases lay between the germline ends. The germline CDR1 and CDR2 sequences are MNHNY and SVGAGI (reference sequence).

The V and J genes are TRBV20-1 and TRBJ1-2; tentative D call: TRBD1 (6 bases). The CDR3 spans 12 residues. Germline V CDR1 and CDR2: DFQATT, SNEGSKA (reference sequence). The CDR3 nucleotides are TGCAGGGGTGGGGACAACGGCGCTGGCTACACCTTC. Translated, it gives CRGGDNGAGYTF.

This clonotype appeared a few times. The J gene is TRBJ2-1, the V gene TRBV20-1; D is ambiguous. Looked up from germline, CDR1 is DFQATT and CDR2 is SNEGSKA (reference sequence). The CDR3 length is 13 residues. V was pared by 2 bases and J by 2 bases, with 7 bases between. This CDR3 is CSARSVTYNEQFF. For the CDR3, the DNA is TGCAGTGCTAGATCTGTAACCTACAATGAGCAGTTCTTC.

V usage is TRBV9 and J usage is TRBJ1-1; no clear D. The CDR3 has 14 residues. The germline gives CDR1 SGDLS, CDR2 YYNGEE. The germline V and J ends were trimmed by 4 bases and 4 bases, with 14 bases remaining between them. CDR3 residues: CASSPRIVGTEAFF. As DNA, the CDR3 is TGTGCCAGCAGCCCCCGGATCGTGGGCACTGAAGCTTTCTTT.

There are a few counts of this clonotype. The chain is built from TRBV6-5 and TRBJ1-4, with D tentatively TRBD1 (6 bases). V was shortened by 5 bases and J by 15 bases, with 19 bases between the two germline ends. Germline CDR1 and CDR2: MNHEY and SVGAGI. This CDR3 region has 13 residues. The CDR3 region has the DNA TGTGCCAGCAGTAAACGCTTGGGACACCCGGTGTTTTTT. It codes for CASSKRLGHPVFF.

The chain uses TRBV20-1 and TRBJ2-1; D possibly uses TRBD1 or TRBD2 (5 bases each). The CDR3 runs to 15 residues. The germline V gene encodes CDR1 DFQATT and CDR2 SNEGSKA (reference sequence). V was shortened by 6 bases and J by 5 bases, with 20 bases between the two germline ends. This CDR3 reads CSASSSGRRNNEQFF. As DNA, the CDR3 is TGCAGTGCCTCATCTTCAGGGCGGAGGAACAATGAGCAGTTCTTC.

The V gene is TRBV13, the J gene TRBJ2-1; D is uncertain. Trimming took 4 bases from V and 4 from J, leaving 23 bases between them. The V gene's germline CDR1 is PRHDT and CDR2 FYEKMQ (reference sequence). This CDR3 contains 18 residues. The CDR3 reads CASSSLFQTNGVYNEQFF. In DNA, the CDR3 is TGTGCCAGCAGCTCTCTATTTCAAACCAATGGGGTTTACAATGAGCAGTTCTTC.

The chain couples TRBV6-2 or TRBV6-3 to TRBJ1-1, with D possibly TRBD1 on 5 matching bases. This CDR3 has 18 amino acids. CDR1 MNHEY and CDR2 SVGEGT come from the germline V gene. V dropped 2 bases and J dropped 4 bases, with 23 bases sitting between them. The CDR3 is CASSYRGARGTRGTEAFF. For the CDR3, the DNA is TGTGCCAGCAGTTACCGAGGCGCAAGGGGTACGAGGGGCACTGAAGCTTTCTTT.

There are a few counts of this clonotype. This chain joins TRBV9 and TRBJ2-1; 8 bases are a match to TRBD2. Germline V gene data show CDR1 as SGDLS and CDR2 as YYNGEE. There are 15 residues in the CDR3. Trimming at V came to 1 base and at J to 2 bases, leaving 2 bases not matched to a gene. This CDR3 is CASSVIGGAYNEQFF. CDR3 bases: TGTGCCAGCAGCGTAATCGGGGGGGCCTACAATGAGCAGTTCTTC.

The chain has TRBV11-2 and TRBJ2-3, with D tentatively TRBD2 (6 bases). V was pared by 1 base and J by 2 bases, with 10 bases between. The CDR3 extends over 15 amino acids. Germline-derived CDR1 and CDR2 are SGHAT and FQNNGV. CDR3 bases: TGTGCCAGCAGCTTAGGGGGGGATCACACAGATACGCAGTATTTT. This encodes CASSLGGDHTDTQYF. Drawing the rest from reference TRBV11-2 and TRBJ2-3, the complete variable domain is EAGVAQSPRYKIIEKRQSVAFWCNPISGHATLYWYQQILGQGPKLLIQFQNNGVVDDSQLPKDRFSAERLKGVDSTLKIQPAKLEDSAVYLCASSLGGDHTDTQYFGPGTRLTVL.

This clonotype showed up just a few times. The rearrangement uses TRBV5-1 and TRBJ2-4; the match to TRBD1 covers 7 bases. The germline V gene has CDR1 SGHRS and CDR2 YFSETQ. Losses at the gene ends were 4 bases for V and 8 bases for J; bases not matched to a gene: 12. The CDR3 contains 15 residues. The CDR3 protein is CASSPYPDRKDIQYF. In DNA, the CDR3 is TGCGCCAGCAGCCCTTACCCGGACAGGAAGGACATTCAGTACTTC. Full variable domain (missing parts from reference TRBV5-1 and TRBJ2-4): KAGVTQTPRYLIKTRGQQVTLSCSPISGHRSVSWYQQTPGQGLQFLFEYFSETQRNKGNFPGRFSGRQFSNSRSEMNVSTLELGDSALYLCASSPYPDRKDIQYFGAGTRLSVL.

The chain recombines TRBV6-2 or TRBV6-3 with TRBJ2-5, with 8 bases identical to TRBD2. The germline V gene encodes CDR1 MNHEY and CDR2 SVGEGT. CDR3 length: 15 amino acids. The ends lost 6 bases at V and 7 bases at J; junction bases unmatched: 13. For the CDR3, the DNA is TGTGCCAGCAGACCGGGAGCGGGGGCCCTGACGACCCAGTACTTC. Residues: CASRPGAGALTTQYF.

This clonotype has more than one count but fewer than ten. The chain is built from TRBV10-2 and TRBJ2-4; perhaps TRBD1 as D (6 bases). The CDR3 runs to 14 residues. CDR1 WSHSY and CDR2 SAAADI come from the germline V gene. The ends were cut back, 5 bases at V and 2 bases at J, with 10 bases in the middle. The CDR3 DNA sequence: TGCGCCAGCAGTAAACAGGGTACCAAAAACATTCAGTACTTC. The encoded protein is CASSKQGTKNIQYF.